A selection of T cell receptor beta chains follows, all from one sample in a study of graft-versus-host responses after intestinal transplantation. Profiled with immunoSEQ multiplex PCR; TCRdb holds only in-frame clones, not every one. Altogether 80,000 to 95,000 clones are present, 75% to 95% being singletons, with the ten largest covering around 6%. Their antigens remain unidentified. Sequenced here: unstimulated CD8+ T cells sorted from spleen or lymph node cells, sampled before intestinal transplant. Receptor source: a human donor who received an intestinal transplant. Both conserved end residues are part of each CDR3. D genes are given only for firm matches. Clone size appears in some rows only: once, few, many, or a class for an expanded clone.

J: TRBJ1-1
D: .
size: .
V: TRBV28
CDR3: CASRPGLNTEAFF
DNA: TGTGCCAGCAGGCCCGGACTGAACACTGAAGCTTTCTTT

J: TRBJ2-5
D: TRBD2
size: .
V: TRBV19
CDR3: CASSIGTSPPQETQYF
DNA: TGTGCCAGTAGTATAGGGACTAGCCCACCCCAAGAGACCCAGTACTTC

J: TRBJ2-3
D: .
size: .
V: TRBV27
CDR3: CASSLATWGDTQYF
DNA: TGTGCCAGCAGTTTAGCCACGTGGGGCGATACGCAGTATTTT

J: TRBJ2-1
D: TRBD2
size: .
V: TRBV5-1
CDR3: CASSLPGLAGYEQFF
DNA: TGCGCCAGCAGCTTACCGGGACTAGCGGGATATGAGCAGTTCTTC

J: TRBJ2-3
D: .
size: .
V: TRBV6-5
CDR3: CASSSIPPPADTQYF
DNA: TGTGCCAGCAGTTCCATACCCCCCCCCGCAGATACGCAGTATTTT

J: TRBJ2-7
D: .
size: .
V: TRBV13
CDR3: CASSSAGTSDEQYF
DNA: TGTGCCAGCAGCTCGGCAGGGACGTCAGACGAGCAGTACTTC

J: TRBJ2-5
D: TRBD1
size: .
V: TRBV28
CDR3: CASSSRQGEETQYF
DNA: TGTGCCAGCAGTTCACGACAGGGGGAAGAGACCCAGTACTTC

J: TRBJ2-3
D: TRBD2
size: .
V: TRBV4-1
CDR3: CASSYGTSEADTQYF
DNA: TGCGCCAGCAGCTACGGGACTAGCGAGGCAGATACGCAGTATTTT

J: TRBJ1-5
D: TRBD1
size: .
V: TRBV27
CDR3: CASSLTTGNQPQHF
DNA: TGTGCCAGCAGTTTAACGACAGGGAACCAGCCCCAGCATTTT

J: TRBJ2-2
D: .
size: .
V: TRBV5-6
CDR3: CASSFGNRGGTGELFF
DNA: TGTGCCAGCAGCTTTGGCAACAGGGGGGGCACCGGGGAGCTGTTTTTT

J: TRBJ1-2
D: TRBD1
size: .
V: TRBV10-2
CDR3: CASSARDRGDYGYTF
DNA: TGCGCCAGCAGTGCGAGGGACAGGGGCGACTATGGCTACACCTTC

J: TRBJ2-3
D: TRBD2
size: .
V: TRBV27
CDR3: CASSEDLAGGDLTDTQYF
DNA: TGTGCCAGCAGCGAGGACCTAGCGGGAGGAGACCTCACAGATACGCAGTATTTT

J: TRBJ1-4
D: .
size: .
V: TRBV27
CDR3: CASSLTGSSEKLFF
DNA: TGTGCCAGCAGTTTAACAGGGTCTAGTGAAAAACTGTTTTTT

J: TRBJ2-1
D: TRBD2
size: .
V: TRBV28
CDR3: CASSSTSGSYNEQFF
DNA: TGTGCCAGCAGTTCGACTAGCGGGAGCTACAATGAGCAGTTCTTC

J: TRBJ1-1
D: TRBD1
size: .
V: TRBV4-1
CDR3: CASSRDRTMNTEAFF
DNA: TGCGCCAGCAGCCGGGACAGGACCATGAACACTGAAGCTTTCTTT

J: TRBJ2-7
D: TRBD2
size: .
V: TRBV27
CDR3: CASTSSGPSYEQYF
DNA: TGTGCCAGCACATCTAGCGGACCCTCCTACGAGCAGTACTTC

J: TRBJ1-5
D: .
size: .
V: TRBV5-4
CDR3: CASSSTPNQPQHF
DNA: TGTGCCAGCAGCTCCACCCCCAATCAGCCCCAGCATTTT

J: TRBJ2-1
D: .
size: .
V: TRBV27
CDR3: CASSWESAGLYEQFF
DNA: TGTGCCAGCAGTTGGGAATCCGCAGGGTTATATGAGCAGTTCTTC

J: TRBJ2-5
D: .
size: .
V: TRBV11-2
CDR3: CASRHTNGGQETQYF
DNA: TGTGCCAGCAGACATACAAACGGAGGGCAAGAGACCCAGTACTTC

J: TRBJ1-5
D: .
size: once
V: TRBV4-1
CDR3: CASSQEPGMNPGQPQHF
DNA: TGCGCCAGCAGCCAAGAACCGGGCATGAATCCTGGGCAGCCCCAGCATTTT

J: TRBJ2-5
D: .
size: .
V: TRBV7-6
CDR3: CASSGLGAQYF
DNA: TGTGCCAGCAGCGGGCTCGGGGCCCAGTACTTC

J: TRBJ1-4
D: TRBD1
size: .
V: TRBV6-4
CDR3: CASRGVPGQERGEKLFF
DNA: TGTGCCAGCAGGGGGGTCCCGGGACAGGAACGGGGTGAAAAACTGTTTTTT

J: TRBJ2-7
D: .
size: .
V: TRBV9
CDR3: CASSETGTTLDEQYF
DNA: TGTGCCAGCAGCGAAACCGGGACCACCCTCGACGAGCAGTACTTC

J: TRBJ2-1
D: .
size: .
V: TRBV10-2
CDR3: CASAEYNEQFF
DNA: TGCGCCAGCGCGGAGTACAATGAGCAGTTCTTC

J: TRBJ2-3
D: TRBD2
size: once
V: TRBV27
CDR3: CASSFATGLHRPNTDTQYF
DNA: TGTGCCAGCAGTTTCGCAACGGGACTACACAGACCGAACACAGATACGCAGTATTTT